These T cell receptor beta chains were read from a single sample in a study of blood T cells in healthy people across ages. MiXCR, run by TCRdb on the 5' RACE reads, gives a single entry per CDR3 protein. The table records approximately 820,000 distinct CDR3 sequences, approximately 44% of them present only once. Source material: blood. The receptors stem from a man aged 60 to 69 in good health. Each CDR3 is given with its conserved first and last residue. The D gene is left open where the match is weak. Only part of the rows carry a size: once, few, many, or a class if the clone is expanded.

D	V	J	size	DNA	CDR3
TRBD2	TRBV20-1	TRBJ2-6	few	TGCAGTGCGGACGGGGGGAGGTCTGGGGCCAACGTCCTGACTTTC	CSADGGRSGANVLTF
NA	TRBV14	TRBJ1-1	many	TGTGCCAGCAGCCGAGGGCGGAACACTGAAGCTTTCTTT	CASSRGRNTEAFF
NA	TRBV5-1	TRBJ1-6	NA	TGCGCCAGCAAAACGATGGATGTGGGTAATTCACCCCTCCACTTT	CASKTMDVGNSPLHF
NA	TRBV6-5	TRBJ1-2	NA	TGTGCCAGCGGAGTATCGGGGATTTATGGCTACACCTTC	CASGVSGIYGYTF
NA	TRBV30	TRBJ2-6	NA	TGTGCCTACAGTCCGGGACACTTCTCTGGGGCCAACGTCCTGACTTTC	CAYSPGHFSGANVLTF
NA	TRBV20-1	TRBJ1-1	few	TGCAGTGCTAGCGCCTTCCAGGGAGGGACTGAAGCTTTCTTT	CSASAFQGGTEAFF
NA	TRBV5-1	TRBJ1-6	NA	TGCGCCAGCAGCTTGGAAGGGAGCCCTGGCTCACCCCTCCACTTT	CASSLEGSPGSPLHF
TRBD1	TRBV2	TRBJ1-4	few	TGTGCCAGCAGAGAAAAGGGACAGGGTCCAGAAAAACTGTTTTTT	CASREKGQGPEKLFF
TRBD2	TRBV20-1	TRBJ2-1	few	TGCAGTGCTAGAGACGGACTAGGCTACAATGAGCAGTTCTTC	CSARDGLGYNEQFF
NA	TRBV25-1	TRBJ1-2	few	TGTGCCAGCAGTGGCCATCGGGCTGGACCTAACTATGGCTACACCTTC	CASSGHRAGPNYGYTF
NA	TRBV4-1	TRBJ2-1	NA	TGCGCCAGCAAACCGGGACCTGGGGATGAGCAGTTCTTC	CASKPGPGDEQFF
NA	TRBV29-1	TRBJ2-1	many	TGCAGCGTTGTCGGGGGAAGCTCCTACAATGAGCAGTTCTTC	CSVVGGSSYNEQFF
NA	TRBV6-2/TRBV6-3	TRBJ1-5	NA	TGTGCCAGCAGTGCGGGGGGATTAAGCAATCAGCCCCAGCATTTT	CASSAGGLSNQPQHF
NA	TRBV12-3/TRBV12-4	TRBJ2-5	NA	TGTGCCAGCAGTTTGCGCGGGCCGAGAGAGACCCAGTACTTC	CASSLRGPRETQYF
NA	TRBV4-3	TRBJ2-3	NA	TGCGCCAGCAGCCAAGACGGTTCTGCTAGCACAGATACGCAGTATTTT	CASSQDGSASTDTQYF
NA	TRBV29-1	TRBJ1-1	NA	TGCAGCGTTGTTGCACCCCTTGGGGACACTGAAGCTTTCTTT	CSVVAPLGDTEAFF
NA	TRBV27	TRBJ2-5	many	TGTGCCAGCAGTCCCTCCCACCAAGAGACCCAGTACTTC	CASSPSHQETQYF
NA	TRBV7-2	TRBJ2-5	NA	TGTGCCAGCAGCTCCTACAACCACCAAGAGACCCAGTACTTC	CASSSYNHQETQYF
TRBD1	TRBV14	TRBJ2-7	NA	TGTGCCAGCAGCCAGACAGGGTACGCGGGTAGAACCCAGTACTTC	CASSQTGYAGRTQYF
NA	TRBV12-3/TRBV12-4	TRBJ1-5	NA	TGTGCCAGCAGTTCGTCGGGGGCTCAGCCCCAGCATTTT	CASSSSGAQPQHF
NA	TRBV12-3/TRBV12-4	TRBJ1-2	once	TGTGCCAGCAGTTTAGCCCCTGTGACAGGCCCTAACTATGGCTACACCTTC	CASSLAPVTGPNYGYTF
NA	TRBV6-2/TRBV6-3	TRBJ1-4	NA	TGTGCCAGCAGTTACGCGGGAATCCTCGCAACTAATGAAAAACTGTTTTTT	CASSYAGILATNEKLFF
TRBD1	TRBV3-1	TRBJ1-2	NA	TGTGCCAGCAGCCAAATGGACAGGGAAGGCTACACCTTC	CASSQMDREGYTF
TRBD1	TRBV4-3	TRBJ2-1	NA	TGCGCCAGTAGCCTCGGGACAGGGGATGTCGATGAGCAGTTCTTC	CASSLGTGDVDEQFF
NA	TRBV6-1	TRBJ2-3	few	TGTGCCAGCAGTGAACAGCAAATTATGTCAGATACGCAGTATTTT	CASSEQQIMSDTQYF
TRBD2	TRBV7-2	TRBJ2-3	NA	TGTGCCAGCAGCTTAGGGAGCGGGGGTCGCACAGATACGCAGTATTTT	CASSLGSGGRTDTQYF
TRBD1	TRBV12-3/TRBV12-4	TRBJ1-5	NA	TGTGCCAGCAGTCACCGGACAGGGGGGCTTGGTCAGCCCCAGCATTTT	CASSHRTGGLGQPQHF
TRBD1	TRBV5-1	TRBJ2-3	NA	TGCGCCAGCAGCTTGTTGTTTGGGGACAGGGCCACAGATACGCAGTATTTT	CASSLLFGDRATDTQYF
NA	TRBV30	TRBJ2-7	few	TGTGCCTGGAGCTTGAAATTCTACGAGCAGTACTTC	CAWSLKFYEQYF